This TCR beta chain was sequenced for a study of T cell responses to AZD1222 COVID-19 vaccine. There are 14 residues in the CDR3. V gave up 1 base and J gave up 8 bases, with 14 bases separating them. Germline assignment: CDR1 SGHTA and CDR2 FQGNSA. Comment on this clone: Its antigen is still unknown.

Libraries were prepared by immunoSEQ multiplex PCR; TCRdb keeps only in-frame clonotypes and omits some of them. The sample includes 95,000 to 150,000 clones, around 92% seen only once; the top ten take 3.5% to 5%. Study findings and constraints: White British donors predominated, females outnumbered males, and clonal diversity was possibly underestimated. It was only five to seven AZD1222 recipients who were seropositive at baseline.

The specimen was peripheral blood, collected on day 0 of AZD1222 vaccination. The rearrangement joins TRBV7-2 to TRBJ1-2, with D perhaps TRBD1 (5 bases). The receptor was derived from an adult in good health. CDR3 amino acids: CASSLVLQGGGYTF. CDR3 nucleotide sequence: TGTGCCAGCAGCTTAGTTTTGCAGGGAGGGGGCTACACCTTC.